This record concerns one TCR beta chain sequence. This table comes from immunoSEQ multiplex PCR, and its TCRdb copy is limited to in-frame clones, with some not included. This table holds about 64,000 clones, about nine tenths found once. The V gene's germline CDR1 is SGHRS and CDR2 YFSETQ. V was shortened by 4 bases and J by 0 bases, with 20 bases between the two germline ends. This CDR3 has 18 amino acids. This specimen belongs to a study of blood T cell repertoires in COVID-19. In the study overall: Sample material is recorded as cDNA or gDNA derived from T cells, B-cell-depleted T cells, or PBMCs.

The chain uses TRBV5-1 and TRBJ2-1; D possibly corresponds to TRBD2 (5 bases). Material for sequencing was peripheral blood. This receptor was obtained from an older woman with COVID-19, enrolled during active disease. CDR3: CASSTPPEGPSSYNEQFF. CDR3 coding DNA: TGCGCCAGCAGCACACCCCCAGAGGGCCCAAGCTCCTACAATGAGCAGTTCTTC.